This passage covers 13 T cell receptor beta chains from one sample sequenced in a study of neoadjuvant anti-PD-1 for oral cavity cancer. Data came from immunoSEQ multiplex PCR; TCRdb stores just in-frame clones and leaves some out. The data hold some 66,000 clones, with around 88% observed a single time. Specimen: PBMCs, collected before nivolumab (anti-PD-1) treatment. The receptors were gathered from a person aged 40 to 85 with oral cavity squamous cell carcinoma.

CDR3 residues: CASSRNLAWEQYF. The CDR3 nucleotides read TGTGCCAGCAGCCGAAACCTGGCATGGGAGCAGTACTTC. The chain uses TRBV5-6 and TRBJ2-7; unclear D gene. Germline V gene lookup returns CDR1 SGHDT and CDR2 YYEEEE. The V end lost 4 bases, the J end lost 7 bases, and 15 bases lay between the germline ends. CDR3 length equals 13 residues.

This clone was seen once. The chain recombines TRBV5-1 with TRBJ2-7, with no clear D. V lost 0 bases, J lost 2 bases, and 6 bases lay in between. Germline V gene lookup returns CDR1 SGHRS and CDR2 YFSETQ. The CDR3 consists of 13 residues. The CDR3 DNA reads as TGCGCCAGCAGCTTGGACAGAGCCTACGAGCAGTACTTC. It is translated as CASSLDRAYEQYF.

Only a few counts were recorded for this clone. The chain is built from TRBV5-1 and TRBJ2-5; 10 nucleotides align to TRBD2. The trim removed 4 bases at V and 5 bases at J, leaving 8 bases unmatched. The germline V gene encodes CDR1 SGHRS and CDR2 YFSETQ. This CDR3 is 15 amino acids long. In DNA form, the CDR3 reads TGCGCCAGCAGCACAATAGCGGGGGGTTCTGAGACCCAGTACTTC. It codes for CASSTIAGGSETQYF.

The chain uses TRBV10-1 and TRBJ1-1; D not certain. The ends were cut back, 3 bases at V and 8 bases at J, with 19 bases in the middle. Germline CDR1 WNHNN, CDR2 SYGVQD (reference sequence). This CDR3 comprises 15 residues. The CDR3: CASSEGRAGRAEAFF. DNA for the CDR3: TGCGCCAGCAGTGAAGGCCGAGCGGGTCGGGCAGAAGCTTTCTTT.

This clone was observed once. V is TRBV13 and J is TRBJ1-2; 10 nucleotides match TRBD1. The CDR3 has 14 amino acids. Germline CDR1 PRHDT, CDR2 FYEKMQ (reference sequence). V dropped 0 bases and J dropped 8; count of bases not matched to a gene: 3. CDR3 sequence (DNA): TGTGCCAGCAGCTTAGGGACAGGGGGCTACGGCTACACCTTC. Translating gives CASSLGTGGYGYTF.

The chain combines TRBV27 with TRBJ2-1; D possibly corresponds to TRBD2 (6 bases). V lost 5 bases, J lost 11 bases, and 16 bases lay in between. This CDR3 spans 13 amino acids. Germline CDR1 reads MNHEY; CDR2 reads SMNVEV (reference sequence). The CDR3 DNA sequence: TGTGCCAGCAGTCAGCAGGGCGGGATTAAGCAGTTCTTC. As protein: CASSQQGGIKQFF.

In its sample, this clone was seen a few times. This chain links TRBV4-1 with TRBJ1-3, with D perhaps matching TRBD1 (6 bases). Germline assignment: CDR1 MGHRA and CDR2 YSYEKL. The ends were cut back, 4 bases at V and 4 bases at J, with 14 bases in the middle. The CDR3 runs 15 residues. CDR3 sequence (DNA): TGCGCCAGCAGCCTCGAGGGGGACTTGGGAAACACCATATATTTT. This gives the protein CASSLEGDLGNTIYF.

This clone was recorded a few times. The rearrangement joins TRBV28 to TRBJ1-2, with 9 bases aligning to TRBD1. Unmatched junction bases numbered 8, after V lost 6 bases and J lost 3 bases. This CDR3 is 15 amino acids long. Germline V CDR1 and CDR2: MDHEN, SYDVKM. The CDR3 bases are TGTGCCAGCAGCCGACCGGGACAGGGTGACTATGGCTACACCTTC. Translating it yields CASSRPGQGDYGYTF.

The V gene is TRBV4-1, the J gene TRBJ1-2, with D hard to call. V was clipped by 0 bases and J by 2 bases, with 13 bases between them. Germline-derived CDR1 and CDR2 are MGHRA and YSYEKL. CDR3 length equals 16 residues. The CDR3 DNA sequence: TGCGCCAGCAGCCAAGAGGGGAGGGTGATCAACTATGGCTACACCTTC. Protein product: CASSQEGRVINYGYTF.

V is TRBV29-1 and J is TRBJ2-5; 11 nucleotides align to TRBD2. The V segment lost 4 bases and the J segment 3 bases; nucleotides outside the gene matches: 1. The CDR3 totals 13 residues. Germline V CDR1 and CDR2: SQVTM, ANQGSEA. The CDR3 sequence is CSVAGLAEETQYF. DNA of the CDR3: TGCAGCGTTGCGGGACTAGCGGAAGAGACCCAGTACTTC.

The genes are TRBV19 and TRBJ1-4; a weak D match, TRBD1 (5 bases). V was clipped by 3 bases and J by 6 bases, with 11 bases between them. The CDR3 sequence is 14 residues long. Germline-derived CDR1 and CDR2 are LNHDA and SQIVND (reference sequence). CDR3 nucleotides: TGTGCCAGTAGTATCGCAGGGTTGGATGAAAAACTGTTTTTT. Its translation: CASSIAGLDEKLFF.

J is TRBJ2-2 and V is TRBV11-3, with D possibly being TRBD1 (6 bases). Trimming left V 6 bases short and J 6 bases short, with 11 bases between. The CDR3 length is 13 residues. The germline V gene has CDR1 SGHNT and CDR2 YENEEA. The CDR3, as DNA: TGTGCCAGCAGATCTACAGGGTCCGGGGAGCTGTTTTTT. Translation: CASRSTGSGELFF. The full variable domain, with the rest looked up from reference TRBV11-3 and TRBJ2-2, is EAGVVQSPRYKIIEKKQPVAFWCNPISGHNTLYWYLQNLGQGPELLIRYENEEAVDDSQLPKDRFSAERLKGVDSTLKIQPAELGDSAVYLCASRSTGSGELFFGEGSRLTVL.

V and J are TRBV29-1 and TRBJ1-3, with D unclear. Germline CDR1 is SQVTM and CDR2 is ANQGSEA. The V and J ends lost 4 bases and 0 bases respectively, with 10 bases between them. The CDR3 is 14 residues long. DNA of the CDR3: TGCAGCGTTGTGGGCACCATCTCTGGAAACACCATATATTTT. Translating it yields CSVVGTISGNTIYF.